This section outlines one TCR beta chain sequence together with its context. The CDR3 covers 14 residues. Deletions cut 1 base from V and 0 bases from J, with 7 bases between. The germline gives CDR1 SGHRS, CDR2 YFSETQ. The memory fraction was CD4+CD45RO+CD25- cells. Full-length variable regions came from constant-region reverse primers plus semi-nested Nested Universal Primer A PCR. TCRdb independently ran MiXCR on the 5' RACE reads; one entry per CDR3 protein. The sample gives approximately 5,800 distinct CDR3 sequences, 31% of which show up once; around 6.7% is in the top ten. This clonotype was sampled from a female donor with breast cancer. J is TRBJ1-2 and V is TRBV5-1; D uncertain. The sample consisted of memory CD4+ T cells sorted from a lymph node. The subset is: memory CD4+ T cells, CD4+CD45RO+CD25-. The CDR3 here is CASSLYSPNYGYTF. CDR3 in DNA: TGCGCCAGCAGCTTGTACAGCCCTAACTATGGCTACACCTTC.